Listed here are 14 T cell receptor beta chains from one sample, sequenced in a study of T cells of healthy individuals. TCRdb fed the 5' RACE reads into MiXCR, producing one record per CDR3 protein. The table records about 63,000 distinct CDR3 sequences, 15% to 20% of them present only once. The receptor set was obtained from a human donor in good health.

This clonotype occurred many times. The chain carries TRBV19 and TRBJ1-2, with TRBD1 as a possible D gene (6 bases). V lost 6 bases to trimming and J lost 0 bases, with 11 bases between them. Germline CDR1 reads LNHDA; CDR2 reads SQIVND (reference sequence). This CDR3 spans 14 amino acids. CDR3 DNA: TGTGCCAGTAGCAATACAGGGCCTAACTATGGCTACACCTTC. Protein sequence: CASSNTGPNYGYTF.

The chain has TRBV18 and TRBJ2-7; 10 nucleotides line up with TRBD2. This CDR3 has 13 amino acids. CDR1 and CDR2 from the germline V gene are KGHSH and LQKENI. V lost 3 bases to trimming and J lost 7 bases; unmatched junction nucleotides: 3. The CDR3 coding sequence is TGTGCCAGCTCACCCGGGACTAGCGAAGAGCAGTACTTC. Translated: CASSPGTSEEQYF.

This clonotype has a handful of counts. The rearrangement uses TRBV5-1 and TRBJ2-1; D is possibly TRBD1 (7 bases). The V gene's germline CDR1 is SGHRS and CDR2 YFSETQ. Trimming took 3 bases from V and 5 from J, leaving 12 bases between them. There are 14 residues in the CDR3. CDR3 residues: CASSWRGTDNEQFF. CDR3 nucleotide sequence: TGCGCCAGCAGCTGGAGGGGGACAGACAATGAGCAGTTCTTC.

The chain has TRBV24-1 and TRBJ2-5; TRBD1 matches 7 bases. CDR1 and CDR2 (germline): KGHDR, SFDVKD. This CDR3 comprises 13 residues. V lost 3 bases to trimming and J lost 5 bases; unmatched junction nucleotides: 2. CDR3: CATSDPRGETQYF. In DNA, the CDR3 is TGTGCCACCAGTGATCCCAGGGGGGAGACCCAGTACTTC.

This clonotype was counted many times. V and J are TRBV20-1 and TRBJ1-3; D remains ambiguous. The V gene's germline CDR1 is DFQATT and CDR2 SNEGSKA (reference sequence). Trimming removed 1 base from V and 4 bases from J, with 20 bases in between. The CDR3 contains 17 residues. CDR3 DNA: TGCAGTGCTAGAGTCCCGTGGTCGTCGCCATTGGGAAACACCATATATTTT. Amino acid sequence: CSARVPWSSPLGNTIYF.

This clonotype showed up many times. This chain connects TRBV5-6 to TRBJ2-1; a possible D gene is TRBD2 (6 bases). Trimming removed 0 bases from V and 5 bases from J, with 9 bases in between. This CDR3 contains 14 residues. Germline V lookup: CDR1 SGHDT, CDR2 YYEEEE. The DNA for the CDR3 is TGTGCCAGCAGCTTGGGACTAGGAAACAATGAGCAGTTCTTC. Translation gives CASSLGLGNNEQFF.

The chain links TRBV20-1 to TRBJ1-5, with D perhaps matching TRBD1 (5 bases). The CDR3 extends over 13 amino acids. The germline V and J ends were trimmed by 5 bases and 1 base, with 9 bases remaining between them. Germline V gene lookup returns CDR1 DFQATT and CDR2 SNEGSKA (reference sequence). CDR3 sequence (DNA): TGCAGTGCTCCTCCAGGGAGCAATCAGCCCCAGCATTTT. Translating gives CSAPPGSNQPQHF.

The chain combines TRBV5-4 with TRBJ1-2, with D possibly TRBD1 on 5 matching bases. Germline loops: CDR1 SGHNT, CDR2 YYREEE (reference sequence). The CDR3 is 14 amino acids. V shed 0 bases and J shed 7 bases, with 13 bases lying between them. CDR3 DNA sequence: TGTGCCAGCAGCTTGGTCGGCGGGGCGGGTGGCTACACCTTC. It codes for CASSLVGGAGGYTF.

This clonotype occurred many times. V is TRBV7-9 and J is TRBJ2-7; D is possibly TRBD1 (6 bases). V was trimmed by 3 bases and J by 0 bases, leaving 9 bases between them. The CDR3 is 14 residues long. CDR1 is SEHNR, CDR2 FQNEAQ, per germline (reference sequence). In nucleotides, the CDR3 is TGTGCCAGCAGCTTTGGGACAAGCTCCTACGAGCAGTACTTC. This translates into CASSFGTSSYEQYF. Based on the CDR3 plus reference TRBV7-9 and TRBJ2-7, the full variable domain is DTGVSQNPRHKITKRGQNVTFRCDPISEHNRLYWYRQTLGQGPEFLTYFQNEAQLEKSRLLSDRFSAERPKGSFSTLEIQRTEQGDSAMYLCASSFGTSSYEQYFGPGTRLTVT.

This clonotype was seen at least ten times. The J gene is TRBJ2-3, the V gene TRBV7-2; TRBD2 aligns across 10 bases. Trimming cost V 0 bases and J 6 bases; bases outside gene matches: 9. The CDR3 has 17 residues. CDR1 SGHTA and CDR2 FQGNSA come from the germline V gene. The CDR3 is CASSLAPSGSLPDTQYF. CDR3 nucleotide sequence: TGTGCCAGCAGCTTAGCGCCTAGCGGGAGTCTGCCCGATACGCAGTATTTT.

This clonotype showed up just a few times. The CDR3 protein is CASGQMQFF. The CDR3 bases are TGTGCCAGCGGACAGATGCAGTTCTTC. The V call is TRBV6-2 or TRBV6-3, the J call TRBJ2-1; D possibly corresponds to TRBD1 (6 bases). V was trimmed by 8 bases and J by 12 bases, leaving 8 bases between them. The CDR3 is 9 residues long. Germline values: CDR1 MNHEY, CDR2 SVGEGT.

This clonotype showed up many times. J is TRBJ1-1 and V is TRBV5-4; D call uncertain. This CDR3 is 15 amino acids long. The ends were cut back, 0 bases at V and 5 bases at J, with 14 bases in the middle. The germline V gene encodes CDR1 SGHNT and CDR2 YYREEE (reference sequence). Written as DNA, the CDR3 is TGTGCCAGCAGCTTGGTAATACCGGGTGGAACTGAAGCTTTCTTT. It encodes CASSLVIPGGTEAFF.

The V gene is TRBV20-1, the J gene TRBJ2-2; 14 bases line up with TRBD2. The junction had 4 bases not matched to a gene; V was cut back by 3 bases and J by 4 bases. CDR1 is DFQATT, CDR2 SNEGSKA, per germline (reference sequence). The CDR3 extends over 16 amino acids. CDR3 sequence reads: CSARGLAGDSTGELFF. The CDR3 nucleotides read TGCAGTGCTAGGGGACTAGCGGGAGATTCCACCGGGGAGCTGTTTTTT.

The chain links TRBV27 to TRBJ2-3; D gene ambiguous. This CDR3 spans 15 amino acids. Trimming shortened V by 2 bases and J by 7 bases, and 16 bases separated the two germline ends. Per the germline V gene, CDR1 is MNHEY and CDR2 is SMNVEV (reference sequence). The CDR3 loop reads CASSLRAGSINTQYF. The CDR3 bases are TGTGCCAGCAGTTTAAGGGCAGGTTCTATCAATACGCAGTATTTT.